These 18 T cell receptor beta chains originate from one sample sequenced in a study of blood T cell repertoires in COVID-19. Some clones are missing from TCRdb's copy, which holds only in-frame ones; the method was immunoSEQ multiplex PCR. The data hold approximately 100,000 clones, with approximately 92% observed a single time. The material sequenced was peripheral blood. The receptors originated from a woman older than 75 with acute or convalescent COVID-19.

The J gene is TRBJ2-4, the V gene TRBV7-6; 7 positions match TRBD1. Germline loops: CDR1 SGHVS, CDR2 FNYEAQ. Unmatched junction bases numbered 0, after V lost 1 base and J lost 0 bases. CDR3 length: 15 residues. CDR3 DNA: TGTGCCAGCAGCTTAGGGGACAGAGCCAAAAACATTCAGTACTTC. Its protein product is CASSLGDRAKNIQYF.

The chain joins TRBV10-3 to TRBJ1-1; perhaps TRBD1 as D (6 bases). Germline V gene lookup returns CDR1 ENHRY and CDR2 SYGVKD. Trimming took 6 bases from V and 4 from J, leaving 18 bases between them. The CDR3 is 15 amino acids. The CDR3 sequence is CAISRSPGGATEAFF. The CDR3 DNA is TGTGCCATCAGCAGAAGCCCCGGGGGGGCCACTGAAGCTTTCTTT.

The count of this clone is one. This chain links TRBV5-4 with TRBJ1-6, with D possibly being TRBD1 (6 bases). CDR3 length equals 16 residues. The V and J ends lost 0 bases and 9 bases respectively, with 16 bases between them. Germline V CDR1 and CDR2: SGHNT, YYREEE (reference sequence). CDR3 residues: CASSLAGGGLTSPLHF. CDR3 sequence (DNA): TGTGCCAGCAGCTTGGCCGGGGGGGGGCTTACTTCACCCCTCCACTTT.

The rearrangement joins TRBV7-9 to TRBJ2-6, with D hard to call. The CDR3 length is 15 residues. V lost 0 bases, J lost 4 bases, and 7 bases lay in between. CDR1 SEHNR and CDR2 FQNEAQ come from the germline V gene (reference sequence). This chain's CDR3 is CASSLAGRGANVLTF. CDR3 DNA sequence: TGTGCCAGCAGCTTAGCTGGGCGCGGGGCCAACGTCCTGACTTTC.

This chain links TRBV19 with TRBJ1-2; 7 bases match TRBD1. Germline V gene sequence: CDR1 LNHDA, CDR2 SQIVND (reference sequence). The CDR3 totals 14 residues. J lost 4 bases, V lost 4 bases, and 6 bases had no gene match. CDR3 nucleotide sequence: TGTGCCAGTAGTAGAGGGGACAGAGCCTATGGCTACACCTTC. Its translation is CASSRGDRAYGYTF.

The rearrangement links TRBV12-3 or TRBV12-4 to TRBJ1-4; TRBD1 is a possible D gene (5 bases). The CDR3 is 13 amino acids. Trimming took off 0 bases at V and 12 bases at J, with 11 bases between the two ends. The CDR3 sequence is CASSLALGRELFF. The CDR3 DNA reads TGTGCCAGCAGTTTAGCGCTTGGCAGGGAACTGTTTTTT.

The chain employs TRBV10-1 and TRBJ2-3; 13 nucleotides agree with TRBD2. J lost 2 bases, V lost 4 bases, and 3 bases had no gene match. The V gene's germline CDR1 is WNHNN and CDR2 SYGVQD (reference sequence). The CDR3 extends over 16 amino acids. CDR3 coding DNA: TGCGCCAGCAGTGGACTAGCGGGGGGCCCCACAGATACGCAGTATTTT. Translation: CASSGLAGGPTDTQYF.

The chain employs TRBV28 and TRBJ2-3, with 7 bases aligning to TRBD1. Looked up from germline, CDR1 is MDHEN and CDR2 is SYDVKM. J gave up 2 bases and V 7 bases, and 6 bases lay outside the gene matches. This CDR3 is 14 amino acids long. The CDR3 here is CASMPTGSTDTQYF. The DNA of the CDR3 is TGTGCCAGCATGCCGACAGGGTCCACAGATACGCAGTATTTT.

The chain recombines TRBV7-9 with TRBJ1-2; 11 positions agree with TRBD1. J gave up 6 bases and V 5 bases, and 11 bases lay outside the gene matches. Germline V gives CDR1 SEHNR, CDR2 FQNEAQ (reference sequence). The CDR3 loop spans 16 amino acids. The CDR3 loop is CASSLSARTGGHGYTF. Written as DNA, the CDR3 is TGTGCCAGCAGCCTCTCCGCCAGGACAGGGGGCCATGGCTACACCTTC.

Only one count was recorded for this clone. V usage is TRBV19 and J usage is TRBJ2-7; tentative D call: TRBD2 (6 bases). Trimming removed 1 base at V and 2 bases at J, with 12 bases between. Germline CDR1 and CDR2: LNHDA and SQIVND (reference sequence). CDR3 length: 15 residues. This chain's CDR3 is CASSIVHGGTYEQYF. DNA of the CDR3: TGTGCCAGTAGTATAGTGCACGGAGGGACCTACGAGCAGTACTTC.

The V and J genes are TRBV30 and TRBJ1-5; D remains ambiguous. This CDR3 has 12 residues. The V end lost 2 bases, the J end lost 9 bases, and 11 bases lay between the germline ends. Germline V gene sequence: CDR1 GTSNPN, CDR2 SVGIG (reference sequence). Here the CDR3 reads CAWSLPGRPQHF. DNA for the CDR3: TGTGCCTGGAGTCTCCCCGGTAGGCCCCAGCATTTT.

This rearrangement joins TRBV6-2 or TRBV6-3 to TRBJ2-7; D perhaps matches TRBD1 (6 bases). V dropped 2 bases and J dropped 3 bases, with 14 bases sitting between them. Germline values: CDR1 MNHEY, CDR2 SVGEGT. The CDR3 runs 15 residues. The CDR3 DNA reads TGTGCCAGCAGTTACCCAGGGGATTTCATCTACGAGCAGTACTTC. Its translation is CASSYPGDFIYEQYF.

This sequence joins TRBV10-3 and TRBJ2-5; the D is unclear. The germline V gene has CDR1 ENHRY and CDR2 SYGVKD. V lost 6 bases and J lost 5, with 13 bases in between. The CDR3 has 13 residues. The CDR3: CAISGFPAETQYF. The CDR3 nucleotides read TGTGCCATCAGCGGTTTCCCAGCGGAGACCCAGTACTTC.

The chain is built from TRBV5-1 and TRBJ1-2; tentatively, D is TRBD1 (6 bases). Per the germline V gene, CDR1 is SGHRS and CDR2 is YFSETQ. The CDR3 has 13 residues. The V and J ends lost 5 bases and 6 bases respectively, with 14 bases between them. CDR3 residues: CASRRSGENGYTF. The CDR3 DNA reads as TGCGCCAGCAGGCGCTCAGGGGAAAATGGCTACACCTTC.

The rearrangement links TRBV19 to TRBJ2-5, with a possible D match to TRBD2 (5 bases). The CDR3 extends over 14 amino acids. Germline V gene sequence: CDR1 LNHDA, CDR2 SQIVND (reference sequence). The V end was cut by 8 bases, the J end by 2 bases, with 15 bases between. The CDR3 DNA is TGTGCCAGTGGGAGCGGTGCAGGTCAAGAGACCCAGTACTTC. It codes for CASGSGAGQETQYF.

The chain uses TRBV12-3 or TRBV12-4 and TRBJ1-4; maybe TRBD1 (5 bases). The CDR3 is 13 amino acids. V was trimmed by 9 bases and J by 0 bases, leaving 8 bases between them. DNA of the CDR3: TGTGCCAGTACAGGTGCAACTAATGAAAAACTGTTTTTT. Translation: CASTGATNEKLFF.

V is TRBV2 and J is TRBJ2-3, with no clear D. CDR1 and CDR2 from the germline V gene are SNHLY and FYNNEI. The CDR3 loop spans 15 amino acids. The V gene lost 5 bases and the J gene lost 4 bases, with 16 bases spanning the gap. The CDR3 DNA sequence: TGTGCCAGCAGTCTTGGGTCCTTCAGCGCAGATACGCAGTATTTT. This encodes CASSLGSFSADTQYF.

As DNA, the CDR3 is TGCGCCAGCAGAGACACAGGGGGCGCCGGCAAAAACATTCAGTACTTC. As protein: CASRDTGGAGKNIQYF. The chain has TRBV5-1 and TRBJ2-4, with 9 positions matching TRBD1. The germline V gene encodes CDR1 SGHRS and CDR2 YFSETQ. Trimming cost V 5 bases and J 3 bases; bases outside gene matches: 9. This CDR3 comprises 16 residues.